The clone carrying this T cell receptor (beta chain) has just a few counts. As yet, its antigen is unknown. Isolated RNA was reverse transcribed in full, so expressed TCRB transcripts were sequenced. Repertoires were generated with immunoSEQ multiplex PCR, while TCRdb's copy carries only in-frame clones and drops some. The profile covers about 700,000 clones, with about an eighth appearing a single time and approximately 0.022% taken by the ten largest. Trimming removed 5 bases from V and 5 bases from J, with 18 bases in between. From germline, CDR1 is SGHAT and CDR2 FQDESV (reference sequence). The CDR3 sequence is 15 residues long. The sample belongs to a study of beta chain features in type 1 diabetes. Notes on the study in general: In every one of the four CD4+ subsets, TCRB CDR3s were moderately but significantly shorter in Type 1 diabetes patients.

Sample: naive CD4+ T cells from blood. The chain links TRBV11-1 to TRBJ1-1, with D possibly matching TRBD1 (5 bases). This sequence originates from a man younger than 35 with type 1 diabetes. As DNA, the CDR3 is TGTGCCAGCAGCCCAATGGGAGGGGCACAAACTGAAGCTTTCTTT. Amino acids: CASSPMGGAQTEAFF.